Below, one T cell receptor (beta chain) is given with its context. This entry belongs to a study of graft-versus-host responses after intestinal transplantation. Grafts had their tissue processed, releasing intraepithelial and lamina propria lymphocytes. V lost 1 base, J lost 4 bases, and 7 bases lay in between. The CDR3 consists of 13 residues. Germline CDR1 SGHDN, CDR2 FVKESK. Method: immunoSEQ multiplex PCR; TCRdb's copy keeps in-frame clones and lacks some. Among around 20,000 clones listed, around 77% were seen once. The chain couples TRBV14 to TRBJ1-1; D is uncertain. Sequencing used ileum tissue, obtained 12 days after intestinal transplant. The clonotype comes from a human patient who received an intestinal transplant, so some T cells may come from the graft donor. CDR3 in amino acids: CASSQGRVTEAFF. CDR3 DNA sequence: TGTGCCAGCAGCCAAGGCCGGGTCACTGAAGCTTTCTTT.